This note documents a single T cell receptor beta chain sequence. In this sample, this clonotype turned up a few times. Its cognate antigen has yet to be identified. No base qualities exist here, and no much larger clone lies one base off it. The sequencer was an Illumina NovaSeq 6000. TCRalpha and TCRbeta cDNA libraries were constructed by 5'RACE with constant-segment primers, with sample barcodes and unique molecular identifiers being introduced. Trizol reagent was used to extract RNA from every sample. The libraries were amplified in two PCR steps, and the second step added a second sample barcode and Illumina TruSeq adapters. The libraries were sequenced on an Illumina NovaSeq using 2 x 150 bp paired-end reads. From the authors' description of their analysis: Reads were demultiplexed and collapsed into UMI-guided consensus sequences with migec v1.2.7. Using mixcr v2.1.11, the UMI consensuses were aligned to TRA and TRB V and J templates and assembled into clonotypes. A clonotype was counted as expanded or contracted only if both edgeR and NoisET called the change significant, with noise models trained on biological replicates. For edgeR calls, the thresholds were a false discovery rate-adjusted p below 0.01 and a log2 fold-change of 1. PCA with hierarchical clustering of max-normalized trajectories of the 1000 most abundant clonotypes was used as exploratory dynamics analysis. The CD4 or CD8 phenotype of responding clones was assigned using the separately sequenced CD4+ and CD8+ repertoires. Using fastp trimming at Q25 and MiXCR clonotype assembly, TCRdb reanalyzed the public sequencing data and kept in-frame beta chains. Identical CDR3 protein sequences are pooled into one entry, listed with their most common genes and DNA. Here the V and J calls rest on TCRdb's processing, not on the authors' analysis. Within this sample are about 400,000 distinct CDR3 sequences, with under 25% of them counted one time only. Of the sample, around 12% falls within the top ten clones.

The data were taken from a study of T-cell memory formation after mild COVID-19 (dated by TCRdb to the early 2020s). Study-wide context: TCR sequence clusters from the two donors were found to be largely donor specific. In a couple of donors, T-cell clones that expanded and contracted after mild COVID-19 were tracked by sequencing TCRalpha and TCRbeta repertoires over time. Two young, previously healthy adult volunteers made up the cohort, one male and one female. General study outcomes and caveats: Contracting CD4+ clones were found mainly in CM and EM memory subsets, while CD8+ clones were enriched in EMRA. The second-wave clones that peaked on day 37 were not confirmed to be SARS-CoV-2 specific. Clones that contracted from day 15 to 85 showed balanced CD4/CD8 phenotypes, whereas a second wave of clones that expanded from day 15 to 37 leaned towards CD4+. Only a couple of mild cases were covered in the study, and larger cohorts including severe cases with pre-infection samples were considered necessary. Some responding clones were detected in pre-infection memory, which suggested that pre-existing cross-reactive memory T cells had joined the SARS-CoV-2 response.

PBMCs were isolated by Ficoll-Paque density gradient centrifugation. The CDR3 goes from the cysteine to the phenylalanine over 16 residues. Solely the CDR3 DNA is kept, with 48 bases framed from the first base. CDR1 and CDR2 were assigned from the germline V gene (reference sequence) as DFQATT and SNEGSKA. V was cut back by 2 bases and J by 3 bases, leaving a gap of 20 bases between them. The sequence came from an adult woman who had mild COVID-19 (a few samples of this study predate the infection). The sample titles of this study are shuffled in the database, so cell type and time point are left out; the donor was told from shared clones. The chain couples TRBV20-1 to TRBJ2-7, with a weak D call of TRBD1 (5 bases match). Source material: PBMCs or a T cell subset sorted from them (not recorded which). DNA sequence: TGCAGTGCTAGACGCCGTGGGGCCCAAGCCTTCTACGAGCAGTACTTC. Its protein product is CSARRRGAQAFYEQYF.